This T cell receptor beta chain was recovered during a study of identical twins. Regarding the study as a whole: In cord blood, abundant beta clonotypes had fewer insertions; memory showed no trend. The conclusions drew on cross-sectional statistical analysis instead of tracking the same donors.

Notes on this clonotype: The target antigen is unknown. One end of the junction fails to match germline, which may point to a read error.

Template switching created a universal primer site, and the cDNA included unique molecular identifiers. TCRdb analysed the 5' RACE reads with MiXCR anew, one entry per CDR3 protein. The sample has 1,800,000 or so distinct CDR3 sequences, about 31% seen once. The TCR originated in a newborn girl in good health. Sequencing used cord blood.

This chain's CDR3 is CATRDSGQADRVYQYNEQFF. Written as DNA, the CDR3 is TGTGCCACCAGGGATTCCGGACAGGCGGATCGTGTCTACCAATACAATGAGCAGTTCTTC. V and J are TRBV24-1 and TRBJ2-1; 7 bases map to TRBD1. The CDR3 has 20 amino acids. From germline, CDR1 is KGHDR and CDR2 SFDVKD.